This T cell receptor (beta chain) was recovered during a study of siplizumab effects on memory and regulatory T cells. V shed 3 bases and J shed 5 bases, with 17 bases lying between them. The CDR3 spans 15 residues. Germline V lookup: CDR1 KGHSH, CDR2 LQKENI. Using immunoSEQ multiplex PCR, the repertoire was profiled, and TCRdb retains in-frame clones only, with some absent. The sample consists of some 100,000 clones, 75% to 95% of them appearing once. The sequence came from a human donor in good health. Some clones in this sample may be carry-over from other donors' samples. The V call is TRBV18, the J call TRBJ2-7; D may be TRBD2 (6 bases). The sample comprised CD4+ T cells sorted from blood. This CDR3 reads CASSPLVGGGDEQYF. As DNA, the CDR3 is TGTGCCAGCTCACCCTTAGTGGGGGGTGGAGACGAGCAGTACTTC.